This TCR beta chain was identified during a study of T cells in Graves' hyperthyroidism and ophthalmopathy. Study-wide background: Prior to any treatment, at the point of initial diagnosis, peripheral blood was collected.

On this clonotype: A much larger clone lies a single base off, so this may be a read error.

Hyperthyroidism, newly diagnosed and lasting under 2 months, affected patients aged 18 to 65. In germline, CDR1 is DFQATT, CDR2 SNEGSKA (reference sequence). This CDR3 comprises 13 residues. From RNA transcripts, TCR beta CDR3 regions were amplified. Using the HTBI primer set, a first-round RT-PCR was run on the TCR CDR3. Each CDR3 protein is one row after TCRdb ran MiXCR on the multiplex PCR reads. The table includes under 550,000 distinct CDR3 sequences, roughly 15% detected once. The V call is TRBV20-1, the J call TRBJ1-5; maybe TRBD1 (6 bases). The sequenced sample was blood. The TCR sequence derives from a woman aged 18-29 years with Graves' hyperthyroidism. CDR3 amino acids: CGARDGGGQPQHF. The CDR3 nucleotides are TGCGGTGCTAGAGATGGGGGCGGTCAGCCCCAGCATTTT.